This is a list of T cell receptor beta chains from one sample in a study of T cell responses to AZD1222 COVID-19 vaccine. The table came from immunoSEQ multiplex PCR; TCRdb's copy has only in-frame clones and leaves some out. Among some 170,000 clones, around nine tenths were seen once, and the ten largest hold 1.5% to 2%. Source: peripheral blood, taken on day 0 of AZD1222 vaccination. The receptors here all came from an adult in good health. Both conserved end residues are part of each CDR3. Size is omitted from some rows. Given values are once, few, many or a class for expanded clones.

CDR3 | J | V | size
CAISESHGRKVNEQFF | TRBJ2-1 | TRBV10-3 | NA
CASSPQGARHYGYTF | TRBJ1-2 | TRBV6-5 | NA
CASSLDAGVNEQFF | TRBJ2-1 | TRBV7-2 | NA
CASSLAAFTAFRSPLHF | TRBJ1-6 | TRBV5-6 | NA
CASSFPAVLKGTEAFF | TRBJ1-1 | TRBV18 | NA
CASSLGTGYSGEQYF | TRBJ2-7 | TRBV11-3 | NA
CASSRTINEQFF | TRBJ2-1 | TRBV12-3/TRBV12-4 | NA
CASKGTENTEAFF | TRBJ1-1 | TRBV6-5 | NA
CASSFSDYNSPLHF | TRBJ1-6 | TRBV5-1 | NA
CASSDQHSASGANVLTF | TRBJ2-6 | TRBV21-1 | NA
CASSQFYEQYF | TRBJ2-7 | TRBV6-2/TRBV6-3 | NA
CASSLDRVEETQYF | TRBJ2-5 | TRBV7-8 | NA
CATSSHSSGNQPQHF | TRBJ1-5 | TRBV15 | once
CASSRGSVTGANVLTF | TRBJ2-6 | TRBV4-3 | NA
CASSPRTVSSYNEQFF | TRBJ2-1 | TRBV11-2 | NA
CASSLSQVNNEQFF | TRBJ2-1 | TRBV7-9 | once
CATSRDIVTTGSNQPQHF | TRBJ1-5 | TRBV15 | few
CASSQVSPKTSGSSYEQYF | TRBJ2-7 | TRBV4-1 | NA
CASTPGPRENIQYF | TRBJ2-4 | TRBV2 | NA
CASSLDRAHTEAFF | TRBJ1-1 | TRBV7-8 | NA
CAISDAGPEQFF | TRBJ2-1 | TRBV10-3 | NA
CASSIEGQYSNQPQHF | TRBJ1-5 | TRBV19 | NA
CASTPRGSTEAFF | TRBJ1-1 | TRBV6-6 | NA
CASSLGANYGYTF | TRBJ1-2 | TRBV12-3/TRBV12-4 | few
CASSSYWGGSPLHF | TRBJ1-6 | TRBV7-8 | NA
CASSPVPQETQYF | TRBJ2-5 | TRBV5-4 | NA
CATSGGQGYQPQHF | TRBJ1-5 | TRBV24-1 | NA
CASSSTRQADYGYTF | TRBJ1-2 | TRBV5-1 | NA
CASSGTLVNEQFF | TRBJ2-1 | TRBV5-1 | NA
CASSTGISGNTIYF | TRBJ1-3 | TRBV6-6 | NA
CASSPGTGVTEAFF | TRBJ1-1 | TRBV19 | NA
CASSPSGPSYNEQFF | TRBJ2-1 | TRBV28 | NA
CASSEAGWGSYNEQFF | TRBJ2-1 | TRBV6-1 | NA
CASRPGLAGWDNEQFF | TRBJ2-1 | TRBV28 | NA